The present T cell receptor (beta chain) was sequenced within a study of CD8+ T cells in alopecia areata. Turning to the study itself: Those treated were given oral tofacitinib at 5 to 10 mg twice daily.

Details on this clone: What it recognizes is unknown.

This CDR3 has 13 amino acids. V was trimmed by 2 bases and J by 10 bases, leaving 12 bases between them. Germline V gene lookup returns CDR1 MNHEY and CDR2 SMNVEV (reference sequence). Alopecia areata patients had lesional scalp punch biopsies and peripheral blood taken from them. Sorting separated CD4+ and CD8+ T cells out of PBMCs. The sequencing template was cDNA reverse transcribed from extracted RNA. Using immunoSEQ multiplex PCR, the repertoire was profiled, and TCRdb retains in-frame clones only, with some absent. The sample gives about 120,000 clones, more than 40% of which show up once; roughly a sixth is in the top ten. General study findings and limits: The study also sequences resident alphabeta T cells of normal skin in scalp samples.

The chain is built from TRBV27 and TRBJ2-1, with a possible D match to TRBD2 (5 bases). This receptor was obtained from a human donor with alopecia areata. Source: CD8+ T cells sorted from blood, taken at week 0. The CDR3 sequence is CASSLGLQEEQFF. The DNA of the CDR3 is TGTGCCAGCAGTTTAGGACTCCAGGAAGAGCAGTTCTTC.